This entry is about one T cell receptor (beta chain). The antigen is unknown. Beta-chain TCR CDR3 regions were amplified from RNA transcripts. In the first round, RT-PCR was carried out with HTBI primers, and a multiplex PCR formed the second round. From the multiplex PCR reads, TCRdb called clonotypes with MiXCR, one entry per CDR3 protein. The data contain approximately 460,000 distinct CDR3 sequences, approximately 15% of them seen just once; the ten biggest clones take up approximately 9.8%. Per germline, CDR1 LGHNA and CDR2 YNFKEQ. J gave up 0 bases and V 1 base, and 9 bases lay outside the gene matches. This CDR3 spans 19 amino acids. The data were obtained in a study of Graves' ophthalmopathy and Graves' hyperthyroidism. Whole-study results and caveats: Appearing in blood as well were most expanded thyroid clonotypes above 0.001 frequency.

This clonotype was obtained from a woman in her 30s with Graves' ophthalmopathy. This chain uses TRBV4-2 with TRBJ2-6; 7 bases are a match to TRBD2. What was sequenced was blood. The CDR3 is CASSQGVLARVSGANVLTF. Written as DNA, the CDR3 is TGTGCCAGCAGCCAAGGGGTACTAGCGAGGGTCTCTGGGGCCAACGTCCTGACTTTC.